The clone carrying this TCR beta chain was recorded only once. The antigen is unknown. Use of 60 Vbeta and 13 Jbeta primers characterized the PCR. Sequenced by immunoSEQ multiplex PCR; TCRdb stores in-frame clones only, minus some. The sample includes 150,000 to 200,000 clones, 75% to 80% of them seen just once. V lost 6 bases, J lost 6 bases, and 8 bases stayed unmatched. Germline CDR1 reads MDHEN; CDR2 reads SYDVKM. The CDR3 runs to 15 residues. The sample comes from a study of cytomegalovirus exposure and HLA in healthy donors. In the study overall: Among the roughly 370 genotyped donors, about 81% were placed in the Caucasian-associated ancestry cluster. Study results and limitations: Researchers reported in a later analysis that common viral pathogens appeared linked to several top clusters. Using a false discovery rate of 0.05, a later analysis showed that some 16,000 TCR beta sequences were associated with HLA alleles.

Sequencing was done on a sample of PBMCs. The receptor's source is a man aged 40-49 years in good health and CMV-seropositive. This chain connects TRBV28 to TRBJ2-3; 11 nucleotides line up with TRBD2. CDR3 region: CASRYGLAGQDTQYF. The CDR3 bases are TGTGCCAGCAGGTATGGACTAGCGGGCCAGGATACGCAGTATTTT.